This TCR beta chain was documented in a study of control samples from healthy donors and cancer patients. Trimming stripped 2 bases from V and 4 bases from J, with 6 bases between. The CDR3 is 12 amino acids. Per germline, CDR1 MNHEY and CDR2 SVGEGT. The count of this clone is one. Profiled with immunoSEQ multiplex PCR; TCRdb holds only in-frame clones, not every one. The profile shows some 150,000 clones, around 94% of them singletons. V usage is TRBV6-2 or TRBV6-3 and J usage is TRBJ2-7, with D maybe TRBD1 (5 bases). The sample taken for sequencing was PBMCs. This TCR derives from a man aged 60-69 years with colorectal cancer. The DNA for the CDR3 is TGTGCCAGCAGTTACGACAGATACGAGCAGTACTTC. Protein: CASSYDRYEQYF.